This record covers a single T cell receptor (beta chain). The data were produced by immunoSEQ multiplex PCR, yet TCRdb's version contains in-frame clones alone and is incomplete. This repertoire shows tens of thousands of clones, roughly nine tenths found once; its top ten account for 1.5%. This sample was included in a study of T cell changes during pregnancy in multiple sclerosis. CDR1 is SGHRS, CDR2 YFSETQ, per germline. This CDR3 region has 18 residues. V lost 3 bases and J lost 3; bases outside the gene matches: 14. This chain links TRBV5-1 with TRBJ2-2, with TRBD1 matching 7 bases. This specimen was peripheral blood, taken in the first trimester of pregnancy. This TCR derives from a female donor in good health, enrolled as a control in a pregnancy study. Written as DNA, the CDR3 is TGCGCCAGCAGCTGGCTGAACATGGGACAGCCTTACACCGGGGAGCTGTTTTTT. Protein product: CASSWLNMGQPYTGELFF.